A selection of T cell receptor beta chains follows, all from one sample in a study of T cell changes during pregnancy in multiple sclerosis. The assay was immunoSEQ multiplex PCR, and TCRdb's table has in-frame clones only and misses some. This sample has about 130,000 clones, with roughly 95% found just once. The source was peripheral blood, collected after pregnancy. The receptors were gathered from a female donor with multiple sclerosis, enrolled in a pregnancy study. CDR3s leave out the opening cysteine and the closing phenylalanine or tryptophan. A D gene is named only where the DNA matches it firmly.

v_call: TRBV28
j_call: TRBJ2-7
d_call: NA
cdr3_aa: ASGVTGSPNEQY

v_call: TRBV5-1
j_call: TRBJ2-7
d_call: TRBD2
cdr3_aa: ASSPHRRREKLEQY

v_call: TRBV19
j_call: TRBJ2-6
d_call: NA
cdr3_aa: ASSIPTGIFPGANVLT

v_call: TRBV9
j_call: TRBJ2-7
d_call: NA
cdr3_aa: ASSVETNYEQY

v_call: TRBV10-3
j_call: TRBJ2-7
d_call: TRBD1
cdr3_aa: AISEFGTAHTVQY

v_call: TRBV5-1
j_call: TRBJ2-3
d_call: TRBD2
cdr3_aa: ASSWGAGGSTDTQY

v_call: TRBV12-2
j_call: TRBJ2-7
d_call: NA
cdr3_aa: ARTTRACYEQY

v_call: TRBV14
j_call: TRBJ2-7
d_call: TRBD1
cdr3_aa: ASSQGLQGASYEQY

v_call: TRBV28
j_call: TRBJ2-3
d_call: TRBD1
cdr3_aa: ASSWHRGQGTDTQY

v_call: TRBV5-3
j_call: TRBJ2-3
d_call: NA
cdr3_aa: ARYFRGSLDTQY

v_call: TRBV7-9
j_call: TRBJ2-3
d_call: TRBD2
cdr3_aa: ASSLGGTDTQY

v_call: TRBV29-1
j_call: TRBJ2-7
d_call: TRBD1
cdr3_aa: SVGTGTTYEQY

v_call: TRBV10-1
j_call: TRBJ2-1
d_call: NA
cdr3_aa: ATPAVVQF

v_call: TRBV7-2
j_call: TRBJ2-7
d_call: TRBD2
cdr3_aa: ASSPHAPGLAGVYEQY

v_call: TRBV19
j_call: TRBJ2-1
d_call: TRBD1
cdr3_aa: ASSKTTGGPYNEQF

v_call: TRBV28
j_call: TRBJ2-1
d_call: NA
cdr3_aa: ASSLQLRLNNEQF

v_call: TRBV7-2
j_call: TRBJ2-5
d_call: NA
cdr3_aa: ASSFEVGTQY

v_call: TRBV19
j_call: TRBJ1-5
d_call: TRBD1
cdr3_aa: ASSGTGNQPQH

v_call: TRBV19
j_call: TRBJ2-1
d_call: NA
cdr3_aa: ASSSTSANEQF

v_call: TRBV5-1
j_call: TRBJ2-7
d_call: TRBD1
cdr3_aa: ASSLDRGDEQY

v_call: TRBV9
j_call: TRBJ2-3
d_call: NA
cdr3_aa: ASSVATTGVGDTQY

v_call: TRBV20-1
j_call: TRBJ2-7
d_call: NA
cdr3_aa: SAALTYEQY

v_call: TRBV19
j_call: TRBJ1-1
d_call: NA
cdr3_aa: ASRDGASAHEAF

v_call: TRBV6-1
j_call: TRBJ1-1
d_call: TRBD1
cdr3_aa: ASRTGGSNTEAF

v_call: TRBV13
j_call: TRBJ1-2
d_call: TRBD1
cdr3_aa: ASSSGQGARGYT

v_call: TRBV7-8
j_call: TRBJ2-7
d_call: NA
cdr3_aa: ASLPRGRHEQY

v_call: TRBV28
j_call: TRBJ2-3
d_call: NA
cdr3_aa: ASSFLGADTQY

v_call: TRBV5-4
j_call: TRBJ1-1
d_call: TRBD1
cdr3_aa: ASSWDRGEAF

v_call: TRBV19
j_call: TRBJ2-2
d_call: NA
cdr3_aa: ASSIIGFTGELF

v_call: TRBV25-1
j_call: TRBJ2-5
d_call: TRBD2
cdr3_aa: ASSELGTSGRAQETQY

v_call: TRBV6-1
j_call: TRBJ1-3
d_call: NA
cdr3_aa: ASSGGTAGNTIY

v_call: TRBV7-9
j_call: TRBJ2-3
d_call: NA
cdr3_aa: ASSPALAFSTDTQY

v_call: TRBV27
j_call: TRBJ2-7
d_call: TRBD2
cdr3_aa: ASSPLLAGGNEQY

v_call: TRBV7-2
j_call: TRBJ2-5
d_call: TRBD1
cdr3_aa: ASSLTDRSQETQY

v_call: TRBV9
j_call: TRBJ2-3
d_call: TRBD2
cdr3_aa: ASSGLAGDPDTQY

v_call: TRBV19
j_call: TRBJ1-5
d_call: NA
cdr3_aa: ASSLLWSNQPQH

v_call: TRBV18
j_call: TRBJ2-1
d_call: TRBD2
cdr3_aa: ASSSTGTSGLDEQF

v_call: TRBV6-5
j_call: TRBJ1-1
d_call: TRBD1
cdr3_aa: ASSYRGQTNTEAF

v_call: TRBV7-2
j_call: TRBJ1-5
d_call: NA
cdr3_aa: ASSPPGNSNQPQH

v_call: TRBV10-3
j_call: TRBJ1-2
d_call: TRBD1
cdr3_aa: AISDPAAGTGGGYGYT

v_call: TRBV15
j_call: TRBJ2-5
d_call: NA
cdr3_aa: ATSSPAAGYQETQY

v_call: TRBV6-5
j_call: TRBJ2-7
d_call: NA
cdr3_aa: ASSMDRGYEQY

v_call: TRBV27
j_call: TRBJ2-7
d_call: NA
cdr3_aa: ASSPSMTLRDEQY

v_call: TRBV13
j_call: TRBJ2-4
d_call: TRBD1
cdr3_aa: ASSIQTGGKNIQY

v_call: TRBV5-1
j_call: TRBJ2-1
d_call: NA
cdr3_aa: ASSLFFGDEQF

v_call: TRBV23-1
j_call: TRBJ2-3
d_call: NA
cdr3_aa: ASTPEV

v_call: TRBV19
j_call: TRBJ2-7
d_call: NA
cdr3_aa: ASSSAEAGYEQY

v_call: TRBV5-6
j_call: TRBJ1-3
d_call: NA
cdr3_aa: ASSFAGAGNTIY

v_call: TRBV5-1
j_call: TRBJ1-4
d_call: TRBD1
cdr3_aa: ASSSLPTGLTEKLF